This T cell receptor beta chain was found in a study of blood T cell repertoires in COVID-19. Across the study: Samples taken during acute and convalescent COVID-19 were collected in the United States, Italy and Spain. T cells, B-cell-depleted T cells, or PBMCs provided the cDNA or gDNA that served as material.

In this sample, this clone turned up once. Authors' processing steps: Estimates of nucleated cell counts were drawn from the amplification of reference gene primers. Repertoires were generated with immunoSEQ multiplex PCR, while TCRdb's copy carries only in-frame clones and drops some. D and trimming come from the DNA, and the V and J calls and clone size come from that table. The sample includes tens of thousands of clones, approximately 87% seen only once; the top ten take less than 25%. With 5 bases clipped from V and 14 bases from J, the junction kept 10 bases outside the gene matches. The CDR3 spans 13 residues. Germline V gene sequence: CDR1 SGHTA, CDR2 FQGTGA.

The rearrangement joins TRBV7-3 to TRBJ2-3, with 10 bases fitting TRBD2. What was sequenced was peripheral blood. This receptor was identified in a man aged 45 to 65 with active or convalescent COVID-19. CDR3 in amino acids: CASSRTSGAGRYF. The CDR3 nucleotides read TGTGCCAGCAGCCGGACTAGCGGAGCCGGCCGGTATTTT.